The 23 T cell receptor beta chains presented below share a single source sample, sequenced in a study of technical replicates of blood from four donors. Method: immunoSEQ multiplex PCR; TCRdb's copy keeps in-frame clones and lacks some. The sample lists approximately 70,000 clones; around 96% were seen once. Source material: T cells isolated from PBMCs. Receptors originate from a human donor in good health.

This clone was seen once. The chain carries TRBV7-2 and TRBJ2-7; TRBD1 aligns across 9 bases. Trimming cost V 1 base and J 6 bases; bases outside gene matches: 16. The CDR3 consists of 18 residues. The V gene's germline CDR1 is SGHTA and CDR2 FQGNSA. CDR3 DNA: TGTGCCAGCAGCTTAGTTGGGACAGGGTCAGGGACTACTACCGAGCAGTACTTC. Translating gives CASSLVGTGSGTTTEQYF.

The gene calls are TRBV6-1 and TRBJ1-1; possible D gene TRBD1, 6 bases. Per germline, CDR1 MNHNS and CDR2 SASEGT. The CDR3 runs to 13 residues. V was cut by 2 bases and J by 4 bases, with 8 bases left in between. DNA of the CDR3: TGTGCCAGCAGTGAACTGGGGGCCACTGAAGCTTTCTTT. Residues: CASSELGATEAFF.

DNA for the CDR3: TGTGCCAGCAGCTTACTAGGATCGACCTACGAGCAGTACTTC. Residues: CASSLLGSTYEQYF. This chain joins TRBV13 and TRBJ2-7; no definite D call. Germline CDR1 and CDR2: PRHDT and FYEKMQ (reference sequence). CDR3 length equals 14 residues. V lost 2 bases, J lost 2 bases, and 10 bases lay in between.

The rearrangement joins TRBV4-1 to TRBJ2-1; 7 nucleotides align to TRBD1. The CDR3 sequence is 16 residues long. Unmatched junction bases numbered 11, after V lost 0 bases and J lost 9 bases. CDR1 and CDR2 (germline): MGHRA, YSYEKL. This CDR3 is CASSQDRGQARAEQFF. In nucleotides, the CDR3 is TGCGCCAGCAGCCAAGATAGAGGACAGGCGCGAGCTGAGCAGTTCTTC.

This clone came up once. The rearrangement joins TRBV5-6 to TRBJ2-3; tentatively, D is TRBD2 (5 bases). Trimming cost V 5 bases and J 0 bases, with 7 bases left between them. This CDR3 is 13 amino acids long. Per the germline V gene, CDR1 is SGHDT and CDR2 is YYEEEE. The CDR3 region is CASRWESTDTQYF. DNA for the CDR3: TGTGCCAGCAGATGGGAGAGCACAGATACGCAGTATTTT.

The chain joins TRBV7-3 to TRBJ1-5; 9 positions match TRBD1. The CDR3 spans 14 residues. The V segment lost 5 bases and the J segment 4 bases; nucleotides outside the gene matches: 3. Germline CDR1 and CDR2: SGHTA and FQGTGA. The CDR3 DNA reads TGTGCCAGCAGCCTGGACAGGGGAAATCAGCCCCAGCATTTT. It encodes CASSLDRGNQPQHF.

The chain carries TRBV5-1 and TRBJ1-2, with TRBD1 matching over 11 bases. The CDR3 covers 17 residues. The V gene's germline CDR1 is SGHRS and CDR2 YFSETQ. The ends lost 0 bases at V and 6 bases at J; junction bases unmatched: 10. This CDR3 is CASSLVGQGALSNGYTF. The DNA for the CDR3 is TGCGCCAGCAGCTTGGTTGGACAGGGGGCTTTATCGAATGGCTACACCTTC.

The gene calls are TRBV7-8 and TRBJ1-1; no clear D gene. Germline V gene data show CDR1 as SGHVS and CDR2 as FQNEAQ. The V and J ends lost 7 bases and 1 base respectively, with 16 bases between them. There are 15 residues in the CDR3. The CDR3 is CASIDTGMGNTEAFF. Written as DNA, the CDR3 is TGTGCCAGCATCGACACGGGGATGGGGAACACTGAAGCTTTCTTT.

V usage is TRBV19 and J usage is TRBJ1-1; perhaps TRBD1 as D (6 bases). The CDR3 runs to 14 residues. CDR1 and CDR2 from the germline V gene are LNHDA and SQIVND (reference sequence). The germline V and J ends were trimmed by 5 bases and 5 bases, with 15 bases remaining between them. CDR3 coding DNA: TGTGCCAGTAGTCCTGACAGGAGCGGTACTGAAGCTTTCTTT. It yields the protein CASSPDRSGTEAFF. Filled out from reference TRBV19 and TRBJ1-1, the complete variable domain reads DGGITQSPKYLFRKEGQNVTLSCEQNLNHDAMYWYRQDPGQGLRLIYYSQIVNDFQKGDIAEGYSVSREKKESFPLTVTSAQKNPTAFYLCASSPDRSGTEAFFGQGTRLTVV.

The genes are TRBV5-8 and TRBJ2-1; no reliable D call. The CDR3 loop spans 12 amino acids. The V end lost 5 bases, the J end lost 7 bases, and 10 bases lay between the germline ends. CDR1 SGHTS and CDR2 YDEGEE come from the germline V gene. Here the CDR3 reads CASSRLWNEQFF. CDR3 nucleotide sequence: TGTGCCAGCAGTCGACTCTGGAATGAGCAGTTCTTC.

The rearrangement joins TRBV5-6 to TRBJ2-7, with a tentative D call TRBD1 (6 bases). V lost 1 base to trimming and J lost 0 bases, with 11 bases between them. The CDR3 has 15 amino acids. The germline V gene encodes CDR1 SGHDT and CDR2 YYEEEE. DNA for the CDR3: TGTGCCAGCAGCTTGAGCAGGGGCTTCTCCTACGAGCAGTACTTC. Translated, it gives CASSLSRGFSYEQYF.

This clone has a single count. The chain recombines TRBV29-1 with TRBJ1-1, with a tentative D call TRBD1 (5 bases). CDR1 is SQVTM, CDR2 ANQGSEA, per germline. V was pared by 4 bases and J by 3 bases, with 15 bases between. The CDR3 has 14 residues. The chain's CDR3 is CSVVVTGHHTEAFF. For the CDR3, the DNA is TGCAGCGTTGTGGTTACAGGACATCACACTGAAGCTTTCTTT.

This chain uses TRBV5-6 with TRBJ2-7; TRBD2 might be the D (6 bases). The germline V gene has CDR1 SGHDT and CDR2 YYEEEE. V lost 4 bases to trimming and J lost 2 bases, with 19 bases between them. This CDR3 has 16 amino acids. The CDR3 DNA reads as TGTGCCAGCAGCGAGGTGGGAGGCCCAGCTACCTACGAGCAGTACTTC. Amino acid sequence: CASSEVGGPATYEQYF.

The V gene is TRBV14, the J gene TRBJ2-1; D is perhaps TRBD2 (5 bases). The CDR3 is 13 amino acids. Germline CDR1 is SGHDN and CDR2 is FVKESK. Trimming pared 5 bases from V and 5 bases from J, leaving 10 bases between. The CDR3 DNA reads TGTGCCAGCAGCACCAGCGGTAACAATGAGCAGTTCTTC. It is translated as CASSTSGNNEQFF.

The chain carries TRBV7-2 and TRBJ1-2, with D perhaps matching TRBD1 (6 bases). V lost 4 bases and J 6 bases, leaving 15 bases between the germline ends. The CDR3 is 14 amino acids. The V gene's germline CDR1 is SGHTA and CDR2 FQGNSA. CDR3 in amino acids: CASSSWGRDNGYTF. In DNA, the CDR3 is TGTGCCAGCAGCTCTTGGGGTAGGGACAATGGCTACACCTTC.

DNA for the CDR3: TGTGCCAGCAGCTTCACGGGACAGGCCTCCTACGAGCAGTACTTC. This gives the protein CASSFTGQASYEQYF. The chain links TRBV5-5 to TRBJ2-7; 8 nucleotides match TRBD1. J lost 0 bases, V lost 2 bases, and 4 bases had no gene match. CDR3 length equals 15 residues. CDR1 is SGHKS and CDR2 is YYEKEE in the germline V gene (reference sequence).

DNA of the CDR3: TGTGCCAGCAGCTTGCACGTCGGTGCGAACACCGGGGAGCTGTTTTTT. Encoded protein: CASSLHVGANTGELFF. The chain is built from TRBV5-6 and TRBJ2-2; no reliable D call. The V end lost 1 base, the J end lost 0 bases, and 10 bases lay between the germline ends. The CDR3 runs 16 residues. CDR1 is SGHDT and CDR2 is YYEEEE in the germline V gene. Supplemented by reference TRBV5-6 and TRBJ2-2, the full variable domain reads DAGVTQSPTHLIKTRGQQVTLRCSPKSGHDTVSWYQQALGQGPQFIFQYYEEEERQRGNFPDRFSGHQFPNYSSELNVNALLLGDSALYLCASSLHVGANTGELFFGEGSRLTVL.

The chain combines TRBV7-9 with TRBJ2-3; D may be TRBD2 (5 bases). This CDR3 is 14 amino acids long. Per the germline V gene, CDR1 is SEHNR and CDR2 is FQNEAQ (reference sequence). With 3 bases removed from V and 3 bases from J, the gap between germline ends came to 10 bases. The CDR3 nucleotides are TGTGCCAGCAGCTTCGACTACCTAACAGATACGCAGTATTTT. The encoded protein is CASSFDYLTDTQYF.

The chain carries TRBV2 and TRBJ1-4, with D possibly being TRBD1 (6 bases). Germline V gene sequence: CDR1 SNHLY, CDR2 FYNNEI. CDR3 length equals 14 residues. Deletions cut 3 bases from V and 5 bases from J, with 10 bases between. The CDR3: CASSEDSLNEKLFF. The DNA of the CDR3 is TGTGCCAGCAGTGAGGACAGCCTAAATGAAAAACTGTTTTTT.

The V call is TRBV4-1, the J call TRBJ2-1; weak D call: TRBD2 (6 bases). The CDR3 sequence is 14 residues long. From germline, CDR1 is MGHRA and CDR2 YSYEKL. Trimming stripped 3 bases from V and 10 bases from J, with 16 bases between. As DNA, the CDR3 is TGCGCCAGCAGCCACCTTCGGCGGGGTGAAGAGCAGTTCTTC. Amino acid sequence: CASSHLRRGEEQFF.

This chain connects TRBV19 to TRBJ1-1, with D uncertain. Trimming left V 3 bases short and J 0 bases short, with 14 bases between. The CDR3 has 16 residues. CDR1 and CDR2 (germline): LNHDA, SQIVND (reference sequence). This CDR3 is CASSIQQVGMNTEAFF. The CDR3, as DNA: TGTGCCAGTAGTATTCAGCAGGTGGGTATGAACACTGAAGCTTTCTTT.

The V call is TRBV6-5, the J call TRBJ2-5; weak D call: TRBD1 (5 bases). Trimming shortened V by 6 bases and J by 3 bases, and 11 bases separated the two germline ends. Per the germline V gene, CDR1 is MNHEY and CDR2 is SVGAGI. The CDR3 runs to 13 residues. CDR3 DNA sequence: TGTGCCAGCAGCTCTGACAGAGAAGAGACCCAGTACTTC. Translated, it gives CASSSDREETQYF.

The genes are TRBV5-1 and TRBJ2-7, with 8 bases matching TRBD1. Germline CDR1 reads SGHRS; CDR2 reads YFSETQ. Unmatched junction bases numbered 5, after V lost 1 base and J lost 5 bases. The CDR3 consists of 14 residues. The CDR3 protein is CASSLSDRDHEQYF. The CDR3, as DNA: TGCGCCAGCAGCTTGTCGGACAGGGACCACGAGCAGTACTTC. Filled out from reference TRBV5-1 and TRBJ2-7, the complete variable domain reads KAGVTQTPRYLIKTRGQQVTLSCSPISGHRSVSWYQQTPGQGLQFLFEYFSETQRNKGNFPGRFSGRQFSNSRSEMNVSTLELGDSALYLCASSLSDRDHEQYFGPGTRLTVT.